This record looks at one T cell receptor (beta chain) sequence and its context. Naive-designated CD8 cells lacked CD45RO, were positively enriched for CCR7, and omitted terminally differentiated effector memory CD45RA+ cells. The donors, healthy adults who were HIV-negative, had experienced no recent acute infections or vaccinations. This specimen comes from a study of shared clonotypes between healthy human individuals. Study overall: There were three CD4 naive, three CD4 memory, two CD8 naive and one CD8 memory plates per donor.

Profiling relied on immunoSEQ multiplex PCR, and the TCRdb table lists in-frame clones only, not all of them. Among about 550,000 clones listed, around 95% were seen once. The receptor's source is a woman aged 25 to 39 in good health. The specimen was naive CD8+ T cells sorted from blood.

This CDR3 is CASREVGRYEQYF. CDR3 nucleotides: TGCGCCAGCAGGGAAGTCGGAAGGTACGAGCAGTACTTC. The V gene is TRBV5-1, the J gene TRBJ2-7; D unresolved. This CDR3 comprises 13 residues. Germline assignment: CDR1 SGHRS and CDR2 YFSETQ. The V end lost 5 bases, the J end lost 4 bases, and 13 bases lay between the germline ends.